This T cell receptor beta chain is drawn from a study of blood T cells in healthy people across ages. Germline-derived CDR1 and CDR2 are DFQATT and SNEGSKA (reference sequence). The CDR3 consists of 15 residues. V gave up 5 bases and J gave up 1 base, with 15 bases separating them. A second PCR of about 7 to 12 cycles used a sample-barcoded 5' primer and a J-beta primer mix. MiXCR, run by TCRdb on the 5' RACE reads, gives a single entry per CDR3 protein. The sample has over 1,500,000 distinct CDR3 sequences, around 50% seen once. V and J are TRBV20-1 and TRBJ1-5; tentatively, D is TRBD1 (5 bases). The source of this sequence is a woman in her thirties or forties in good health. The sequencing input was blood. The CDR3 sequence: CSAEGTPRSNQPQHF. DNA for the CDR3: TGCAGTGCTGAAGGGACGCCGAGAAGCAATCAGCCCCAGCATTTT.